One and the same sample provided the 17 T cell receptor beta chains below, sequenced in a study of blood T cell repertoires in COVID-19. The protocol was immunoSEQ multiplex PCR, while the TCRdb copy is restricted to in-frame clones and leaves out a portion. The data show roughly 78,000 clones, with 86% seen just once and roughly 1.9% held by the top ten. The specimen sequenced was peripheral blood. The receptor set was obtained from a woman aged 55-70 years with acute or convalescent COVID-19.

The V and J genes are TRBV24-1 and TRBJ2-3; 7 positions agree with TRBD1. V was pared by 5 bases and J by 1 base, with 5 bases of the junction left unmatched. This CDR3 comprises 15 residues. The germline CDR1 and CDR2 sequences are KGHDR and SFDVKD. CDR3 sequence (DNA): TGTGCCACCAGTGTTAGGGGGCGGGGCACAGATACGCAGTATTTT. Protein: CATSVRGRGTDTQYF.

The gene calls are TRBV28 and TRBJ2-7; 7 nucleotides line up with TRBD1. CDR3 length equals 14 residues. Germline values: CDR1 MDHEN, CDR2 SYDVKM. The ends lost 2 bases at V and 3 bases at J; junction bases unmatched: 4. CDR3 sequence reads: CASSLTGEFYEQYF. In DNA, the CDR3 is TGTGCCAGCAGTTTAACAGGGGAATTCTACGAGCAGTACTTC.

The rearrangement uses TRBV2 and TRBJ1-2; D perhaps matches TRBD1 (5 bases). Germline CDR1 is SNHLY and CDR2 is FYNNEI. Trimming removed 4 bases from V and 1 base from J, with 13 bases in between. The CDR3 is made up of 15 amino acids. The CDR3 DNA reads as TGTGCCAGCAGTGTTCCCGACAGTCTTAACTATGGCTACACCTTC. It specifies CASSVPDSLNYGYTF.

This chain joins TRBV7-2 and TRBJ2-7, with D possibly TRBD2 on 5 matching bases. CDR3 length equals 12 residues. Germline values: CDR1 SGHTA, CDR2 FQGNSA. The V and J ends lost 1 base and 7 bases respectively, with 8 bases between them. In DNA, the CDR3 is TGTGCCAGCAGCTTAGTACTAGGAGAGCAGTACTTC. Its protein product is CASSLVLGEQYF.

The chain employs TRBV6-1 and TRBJ1-4, with 10 positions matching TRBD1. The germline V gene encodes CDR1 MNHNS and CDR2 SASEGT. The CDR3 has 17 amino acids. Trimming took 3 bases from V and 0 from J; bases not matched to a gene: 4. This CDR3 is CASSERTGGATNEKLFF. CDR3 DNA: TGTGCCAGCAGTGAGAGGACAGGGGGGGCAACTAATGAAAAACTGTTTTTT.

This chain links TRBV7-2 with TRBJ2-2, with 8 bases that match TRBD1. Looked up from germline, CDR1 is SGHTA and CDR2 is FQGNSA. This CDR3 has 15 amino acids. Losses at the gene ends were 4 bases for V and 0 bases for J; bases not matched to a gene: 1. CDR3 residues: CASSSDRANTGELFF. CDR3 DNA: TGTGCCAGCAGCTCGGACAGGGCGAACACCGGGGAGCTGTTTTTT.

This clone was seen a few times. This chain joins TRBV28 and TRBJ1-6; 10 bases are shared with TRBD1. V lost 3 bases, J lost 9 bases, and 8 bases stayed unmatched. The CDR3 spans 16 residues. Germline CDR1 reads MDHEN; CDR2 reads SYDVKM. The CDR3 loop reads CASSFIGQGVGSPLHF. DNA of the CDR3: TGTGCCAGCAGTTTTATCGGACAGGGGGTTGGTTCACCCCTCCACTTT.

This clone has only a few counts. The chain has TRBV14 and TRBJ2-1; D gene ambiguous. Per the germline V gene, CDR1 is SGHDN and CDR2 is FVKESK. With 4 bases removed from V and 7 bases from J, the gap between germline ends came to 11 bases. There are 13 residues in the CDR3. The CDR3 DNA follows: TGTGCCAGCAGCCCCGCGTCATGGAATGAGCAGTTCTTC. Translation: CASSPASWNEQFF.

V and J are TRBV25-1 and TRBJ2-4; 7 bases line up with TRBD2. In germline, CDR1 is MGHDK, CDR2 SYGVNS. The CDR3 covers 13 residues. V trimming: 7 bases; J trimming: 7 bases; junction bases outside the gene matches: 7. CDR3 loop: CASTGAGWNIQYF. The CDR3 bases are TGTGCCAGCACTGGAGCGGGATGGAACATTCAGTACTTC.

The V call is TRBV12-3 or TRBV12-4, the J call TRBJ1-3; 7 bases agree with TRBD1. The CDR3 runs to 13 residues. The J segment lost 9 bases and the V segment lost 7 bases, leaving 9 bases of the junction unmatched. CDR3 in amino acids: CASTPGTDGTIYF. DNA for the CDR3: TGTGCCAGCACTCCCGGGACAGACGGCACCATATATTTT.

The gene calls are TRBV28 and TRBJ2-7; 7 bases are a match to TRBD2. The CDR3 covers 14 residues. Germline CDR1 MDHEN, CDR2 SYDVKM. V trimming: 7 bases; J trimming: 1 base; junction bases outside the gene matches: 7. In nucleotides, the CDR3 is TGTGCCAGCAAGCTGGCGGGAGAATCCTACGAGCAGTACTTC. Protein sequence: CASKLAGESYEQYF.

The chain employs TRBV28 and TRBJ1-4; D is undetermined. This CDR3 spans 15 amino acids. Germline loops: CDR1 MDHEN, CDR2 SYDVKM. The V gene lost 4 bases and the J gene lost 5 bases, with 14 bases spanning the gap. CDR3 coding DNA: TGTGCCAGCAGTTCCTCGCAGGCCCCGAATGAAAAACTGTTTTTT. As protein: CASSSSQAPNEKLFF. Variable domain in full (rest from reference TRBV28 and TRBJ1-4): DVKVTQSSRYLVKRTGEKVFLECVQDMDHENMFWYRQDPGLGLRLIYFSYDVKMKEKGDIPEGYSVSREKKERFSLILESASTNQTSMYLCASSSSQAPNEKLFFGSGTQLSVL.

V usage is TRBV27 and J usage is TRBJ2-7; TRBD1 aligns across 8 bases. The CDR3 extends over 16 amino acids. The trim removed 5 bases at V and 4 bases at J, leaving 13 bases unmatched. CDR1 and CDR2 from the germline V gene are MNHEY and SMNVEV (reference sequence). CDR3 sequence (DNA): TGTGCCAGCAGTCAGTCCTGGACAGGGCGCGTTTACGAGCAGTACTTC. Encoded protein: CASSQSWTGRVYEQYF.

The V call is TRBV7-9, the J call TRBJ1-1; 7 bases match TRBD1. The CDR3 loop spans 15 amino acids. The V gene end was trimmed by 2 bases and the J gene end by 5 bases; junction bases not matched to a gene: 8. Germline V CDR1 and CDR2: SEHNR, FQNEAQ (reference sequence). Here the CDR3 reads CASSLPGQAGTEAFF. The CDR3, as DNA: TGTGCCAGCAGCTTACCCGGACAGGCGGGGACTGAAGCTTTCTTT.

The CDR3: CASSPGTGNEQYF. The CDR3 region has the DNA TGCGCCAGCAGCCCCGGGACAGGGAACGAGCAGTACTTC. The rearrangement uses TRBV5-1 and TRBJ2-7, with 9 bases lining up with TRBD1. This CDR3 has 13 residues. Germline CDR1 is SGHRS and CDR2 is YFSETQ. Losses at the gene ends were 4 bases for V and 5 bases for J; bases not matched to a gene: 4.

This chain joins TRBV7-6 and TRBJ2-7; tentatively, D is TRBD1 (6 bases). Germline lookup yields CDR1 SGHVS and CDR2 FNYEAQ. The CDR3 sequence is 15 residues long. Between the trimmed V and J ends, which lost 1 base and 4 bases, there was a span of 14 bases. In DNA, the CDR3 is TGTGCCAGCAGCTTAGAGCTGGGACAAATATACGAGCAGTACTTC. Translating it yields CASSLELGQIYEQYF.

The rearrangement joins TRBV7-2 to TRBJ2-7; D not resolved. V was cut by 6 bases and J by 0 bases, with 9 bases left in between. The CDR3 consists of 13 residues. Germline CDR1 is SGHTA and CDR2 is FQGNSA. As DNA, the CDR3 is TGTGCCAGCAGTTCCTTTTTCTCCTACGAGCAGTACTTC. Translation gives CASSSFFSYEQYF.